The table lists the clone carrying this T cell receptor beta chain with a count of one. As yet, its antigen is unknown. A second PCR, run for about 7 to 11 cycles, used a sample-barcoded 5' primer plus a J-beta primer mix. TCRdb reanalysed the 5' RACE reads using MiXCR and keeps one entry per CDR3 protein. This table holds approximately 940,000 distinct CDR3 sequences, roughly 48% found once. This entry is derived from a study of blood T cells in healthy people across ages. It was ten milliliters of peripheral blood that were drawn from each donor. The study isolated at least 6.5 million PBMCs from each sample. Regarding the study as a whole: Per million T cells, the diversity of TCR beta decreased roughly linearly as age advanced.

The sequence derives from a man aged 25 to 40 in good health. The source material was blood.

In DNA form, the CDR3 reads TGTGCCAGCAGCCCGCGGGGGTCCCTTGGCTACACCTTC. As protein: CASSPRGSLGYTF. The V call is TRBV7-2, the J call TRBJ1-2; TRBD1 is a possible D gene (5 bases). CDR3 length equals 13 residues. Looked up from germline, CDR1 is SGHTA and CDR2 is FQGNSA. Trimming left V 5 bases short and J 7 bases short, with 14 bases between.